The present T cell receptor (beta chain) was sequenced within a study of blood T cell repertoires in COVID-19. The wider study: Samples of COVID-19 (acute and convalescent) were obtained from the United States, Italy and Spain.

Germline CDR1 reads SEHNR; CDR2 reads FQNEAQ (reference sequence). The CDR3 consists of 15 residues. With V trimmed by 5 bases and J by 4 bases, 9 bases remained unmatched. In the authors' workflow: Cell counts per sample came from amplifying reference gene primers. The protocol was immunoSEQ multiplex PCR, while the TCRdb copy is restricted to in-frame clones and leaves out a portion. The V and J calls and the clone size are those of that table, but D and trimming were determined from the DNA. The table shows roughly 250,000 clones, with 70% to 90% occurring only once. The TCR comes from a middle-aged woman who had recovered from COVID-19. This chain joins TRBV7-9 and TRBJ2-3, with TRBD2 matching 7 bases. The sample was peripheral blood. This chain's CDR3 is CASSLLAGDADTQYF. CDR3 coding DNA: TGTGCCAGCAGCCTGCTTGCGGGGGATGCAGATACGCAGTATTTT.